A single sample is the source of the 24 T cell receptor beta chains below, sequenced in a study of OX40 agonist ivuxolimab in advanced cancers. Libraries came from the immunoSEQ multiplex PCR assay. TCRdb re-hosts the immuneACCESS table, in-frame sequences only. Its copies lack some clones; in the studies checked, an unresolved V gene accounts for under half of them, and the cause for the rest is not known. The sample table contains approximately 60,000 clones; only one count was recorded for roughly 85% of them. The leading ten clones occupy approximately 5.2% of the sample. The source material was CD4+ or CD8+ T cells sorted from blood, sampled in a trial of the OX40 agonist ivuxolimab. The receptors derive from an adult with an advanced solid tumor such as melanoma, head and neck, liver or kidney cancer.

The chain carries TRBV15 and TRBJ2-3; 10 nucleotides match TRBD2. Germline lookup yields CDR1 LNHNV and CDR2 YYDKDF (reference sequence). J lost 2 bases, V lost 8 bases, and 7 bases had no gene match. This CDR3 has 15 residues. CDR3 sequence reads: CATSLAGGYTDTQYF. The CDR3 DNA sequence: TGTGCCACCTCCTTAGCGGGAGGTTACACAGATACGCAGTATTTT.

This chain connects TRBV6-5 to TRBJ1-1; 7 nucleotides line up with TRBD1. V lost 0 bases and J lost 4; bases outside the gene matches: 5. CDR1 MNHEY and CDR2 SVGAGI come from the germline V gene. The CDR3 is 15 residues long. CDR3 bases: TGTGCCAGCAGTTACTCGACAGGGTTGGGCACTGAAGCTTTCTTT. As protein: CASSYSTGLGTEAFF.

The chain couples TRBV7-2 to TRBJ1-4; D uncertain. Trimming stripped 3 bases from V and 13 bases from J, with 9 bases between. Germline CDR1 and CDR2: SGHTA and FQGNSA. There are 11 residues in the CDR3. The CDR3: CASSFDEGLFF. The CDR3 DNA is TGTGCCAGCAGCTTCGACGAAGGACTGTTTTTT.

This chain connects TRBV20-1 to TRBJ1-2; D uncertain. CDR1 is DFQATT, CDR2 SNEGSKA, per germline (reference sequence). This CDR3 spans 11 amino acids. V was pared by 5 bases and J by 5 bases, with 9 bases between. The CDR3 spells CSAGGGYGYTF. The CDR3 coding sequence is TGCAGTGCTGGAGGAGGTTATGGCTACACCTTC.

The rearrangement links TRBV19 to TRBJ2-3, with TRBD2 identical over 8 bases. Germline V gene lookup returns CDR1 LNHDA and CDR2 SQIVND (reference sequence). This CDR3 comprises 16 residues. V lost 2 bases and J lost 2; bases outside the gene matches: 6. CDR3 nucleotide sequence: TGTGCCAGTAGTATATTTGGCGGGGGGACCACAGATACGCAGTATTTT. The encoded protein is CASSIFGGGTTDTQYF.

The rearrangement joins TRBV7-6 to TRBJ2-3; D remains unclear. CDR1 is SGHVS and CDR2 is FNYEAQ in the germline V gene. The CDR3 extends over 15 amino acids. V was cut by 2 bases and J by 1 base, with 10 bases left in between. CDR3 coding DNA: TGTGCCAGCAGCTTAAGTATAGTCGGCACAGATACGCAGTATTTT. Its protein is CASSLSIVGTDTQYF.

The chain employs TRBV27 and TRBJ2-5; D is uncertain. The V end lost 1 base, the J end lost 1 base, and 4 bases lay between the germline ends. The CDR3 is 13 residues long. Germline loops: CDR1 MNHEY, CDR2 SMNVEV (reference sequence). The DNA for the CDR3 is TGTGCCAGCAGTTTATTGGGCCAAGAGACCCAGTACTTC. Translation: CASSLLGQETQYF.

The genes are TRBV6-5 and TRBJ1-1; D gene ambiguous. The germline CDR1 and CDR2 sequences are MNHEY and SVGAGI. The CDR3 has 15 amino acids. Trimming cost V 4 bases and J 3 bases, with 15 bases left between them. CDR3 DNA: TGTGCCAGCAGTTCTCGGCCCGTGTTCGACACTGAAGCTTTCTTT. Translating gives CASSSRPVFDTEAFF.

The gene calls are TRBV7-8 and TRBJ2-3, with a possible D match to TRBD1 (6 bases). Germline CDR1 is SGHVS and CDR2 is FQNEAQ. With 6 bases removed from V and 2 bases from J, the gap between germline ends came to 15 bases. The CDR3 loop spans 15 amino acids. The CDR3 DNA follows: TGTGCCAGCAGGAAAGGCAGGGGTTACACAGATACGCAGTATTTT. It specifies CASRKGRGYTDTQYF.

With respect to this clone: This CDR3 is also generated by other DNA sequences in the sample. The rearrangement uses TRBV5-1 and TRBJ1-2; D is unclear. The germline gives CDR1 SGHRS, CDR2 YFSETQ. Trimming removed 0 bases from V and 2 bases from J, with 8 bases in between. CDR3 length: 14 residues. The CDR3 here is CASSLESVNYGYTF. As DNA, the CDR3 is TGCGCCAGCAGCTTGGAGTCAGTCAACTATGGCTACACCTTC.

Comment on this clone: Other DNA sequences in this specimen translate into the identical CDR3. The V and J genes are TRBV5-6 and TRBJ2-5, with 8 bases aligning to TRBD1. Germline V gives CDR1 SGHDT, CDR2 YYEEEE. The CDR3 has 15 residues. V lost 0 bases, J lost 5 bases, and 6 bases stayed unmatched. Here the CDR3 reads CASSLVAGGRETQYF. DNA for the CDR3: TGTGCCAGCAGCTTGGTCGCAGGGGGCCGGGAGACCCAGTACTTC.

As for this clone: The sample carries other DNA sequences with the same CDR3. The chain recombines TRBV9 with TRBJ2-5, with unresolved D. Germline values: CDR1 SGDLS, CDR2 YYNGEE. Trimming left V 0 bases short and J 2 bases short, with 5 bases between. The CDR3 contains 13 residues. The CDR3 DNA reads as TGTGCCAGCAGCGTAGGGCAGCAAGAGACCCAGTACTTC. Its translation is CASSVGQQETQYF.

V usage is TRBV6-6 and J usage is TRBJ2-7; perhaps TRBD2 as D (6 bases). This CDR3 contains 13 residues. V lost 2 bases and J lost 4, with 9 bases in between. Germline-derived CDR1 and CDR2 are MNHNY and SVGAGI (reference sequence). CDR3 loop: CASSYTGGYEQYF. CDR3 in DNA: TGTGCCAGCAGTTACACCGGAGGGTACGAGCAGTACTTC.

The chain is built from TRBV11-1 and TRBJ2-1, with TRBD2 matching over 8 bases. The trim removed 3 bases at V and 4 bases at J, leaving 8 bases unmatched. CDR1 and CDR2 from the germline V gene are SGHAT and FQDESV (reference sequence). The CDR3 consists of 16 residues. The CDR3 reads CASSFLGLASYNEQFF. DNA for the CDR3: TGTGCCAGCAGCTTCCTTGGACTAGCATCGTACAATGAGCAGTTCTTC.

The chain links TRBV6-5 to TRBJ2-4; 7 bases line up with TRBD1. The length of the CDR3 is 11 residues. Germline-derived CDR1 and CDR2 are MNHEY and SVGAGI. Germline trimming cut 6 bases from V and 8 bases from J; bases unmatched to any gene: 1. The CDR3 reads CASRDRDIQYF. The CDR3 region has the DNA TGTGCCAGCAGAGACAGGGACATTCAGTACTTC.

The chain links TRBV5-1 to TRBJ1-5; no definite D call. The germline V gene has CDR1 SGHRS and CDR2 YFSETQ. Trimming left V 1 base short and J 0 bases short, with 8 bases between. The CDR3 covers 15 residues. Here the CDR3 DNA reads TGCGCCAGCAGCTTGTTAGGGTATAGCAATCAGCCCCAGCATTTT. It specifies CASSLLGYSNQPQHF.

This chain connects TRBV6-1 to TRBJ2-2; 7 bases match TRBD1. This CDR3 comprises 14 residues. Per germline, CDR1 MNHNS and CDR2 SASEGT. V was pared by 7 bases and J by 5 bases, with 7 bases of the junction left unmatched. The CDR3: CASMGTAMTGELFF. For the CDR3, the DNA is TGTGCCAGCATGGGGACAGCGATGACCGGGGAGCTGTTTTTT.

This clone was observed a single time. The V and J genes are TRBV28 and TRBJ1-4, with TRBD1 matching 9 bases. This CDR3 contains 14 residues. The germline gives CDR1 MDHEN, CDR2 SYDVKM. The junction had 3 bases not matched to a gene; V was cut back by 5 bases and J by 5 bases. The CDR3 protein is CASSIGQGNEKLFF. In nucleotides, the CDR3 is TGTGCCAGCAGTATCGGACAGGGGAATGAAAAACTGTTTTTT.

This clone was counted between two and nine times. V usage is TRBV5-1 and J usage is TRBJ2-3, with TRBD2 matching over 13 bases. The V segment lost 4 bases and the J segment 0 bases; nucleotides outside the gene matches: 8. The CDR3 is 18 amino acids. Germline V gives CDR1 SGHRS, CDR2 YFSETQ. In DNA, the CDR3 is TGCGCCAGCAGCATTTCCGGGACTAGCGGGACTAGCACAGATACGCAGTATTTT. Translating gives CASSISGTSGTSTDTQYF.

The gene calls are TRBV19 and TRBJ1-2; TRBD1 agrees at 9 bases. The CDR3 has 16 amino acids. Germline assignment: CDR1 LNHDA and CDR2 SQIVND (reference sequence). With 5 bases clipped from V and 4 bases from J, the junction kept 11 bases outside the gene matches. CDR3 nucleotides: TGTGCCAGTAGTTCGCGGTCAACAGGGGGCGGCTATGGCTACACCTTC. As protein: CASSSRSTGGGYGYTF. Looking up the rest from reference TRBV19 and TRBJ1-2 gives the full variable domain: DGGITQSPKYLFRKEGQNVTLSCEQNLNHDAMYWYRQDPGQGLRLIYYSQIVNDFQKGDIAEGYSVSREKKESFPLTVTSAQKNPTAFYLCASSSRSTGGGYGYTFGSGTRLTVV.

The chain carries TRBV2 and TRBJ1-1; possibly TRBD1 for D (6 bases). The CDR3 covers 13 residues. The germline CDR1 and CDR2 sequences are SNHLY and FYNNEI. Trimming shortened V by 3 bases and J by 8 bases, and 13 bases separated the two germline ends. CDR3 region: CASSDQGNKEAFF. The DNA for the CDR3 is TGTGCCAGCAGTGACCAGGGGAACAAGGAAGCTTTCTTT. The whole variable domain, filled in from reference TRBV2 and TRBJ1-1, reads EPEVTQTPSHQVTQMGQEVILRCVPISNHLYFYWYRQILGQKVEFLVSFYNNEISEKSEIFDDQFSVERPDGSNFTLKIRSTKLEDSAMYFCASSDQGNKEAFFGQGTRLTVV.

The V gene is TRBV5-1, the J gene TRBJ1-1; D perhaps matches TRBD1 (6 bases). The CDR3 extends over 13 amino acids. CDR1 SGHRS and CDR2 YFSETQ come from the germline V gene. V was clipped by 2 bases and J by 6 bases, with 11 bases between them. CDR3 sequence (DNA): TGCGCCAGCAGCTTACAGGGTAACGCTGAAGCTTTCTTT. It codes for CASSLQGNAEAFF.

The chain has TRBV5-1 and TRBJ2-1, with D unclear. V was shortened by 4 bases and J by 6 bases, with 17 bases between the two germline ends. The germline CDR1 and CDR2 sequences are SGHRS and YFSETQ. The CDR3 loop spans 15 amino acids. This chain's CDR3 is CASSPRPSGGNEQFF. The CDR3 region has the DNA TGCGCCAGCAGCCCGCGCCCAAGTGGTGGCAATGAGCAGTTCTTC.

The gene calls are TRBV2 and TRBJ2-2; 8 bases fit TRBD1. V lost 7 bases, J lost 0 bases, and 4 bases stayed unmatched. Germline CDR1 and CDR2: SNHLY and FYNNEI. This CDR3 region has 15 residues. CDR3 region: CASTSDRANTGELFF. CDR3 nucleotides: TGTGCCAGCACCTCGGACAGGGCGAACACCGGGGAGCTGTTTTTT.